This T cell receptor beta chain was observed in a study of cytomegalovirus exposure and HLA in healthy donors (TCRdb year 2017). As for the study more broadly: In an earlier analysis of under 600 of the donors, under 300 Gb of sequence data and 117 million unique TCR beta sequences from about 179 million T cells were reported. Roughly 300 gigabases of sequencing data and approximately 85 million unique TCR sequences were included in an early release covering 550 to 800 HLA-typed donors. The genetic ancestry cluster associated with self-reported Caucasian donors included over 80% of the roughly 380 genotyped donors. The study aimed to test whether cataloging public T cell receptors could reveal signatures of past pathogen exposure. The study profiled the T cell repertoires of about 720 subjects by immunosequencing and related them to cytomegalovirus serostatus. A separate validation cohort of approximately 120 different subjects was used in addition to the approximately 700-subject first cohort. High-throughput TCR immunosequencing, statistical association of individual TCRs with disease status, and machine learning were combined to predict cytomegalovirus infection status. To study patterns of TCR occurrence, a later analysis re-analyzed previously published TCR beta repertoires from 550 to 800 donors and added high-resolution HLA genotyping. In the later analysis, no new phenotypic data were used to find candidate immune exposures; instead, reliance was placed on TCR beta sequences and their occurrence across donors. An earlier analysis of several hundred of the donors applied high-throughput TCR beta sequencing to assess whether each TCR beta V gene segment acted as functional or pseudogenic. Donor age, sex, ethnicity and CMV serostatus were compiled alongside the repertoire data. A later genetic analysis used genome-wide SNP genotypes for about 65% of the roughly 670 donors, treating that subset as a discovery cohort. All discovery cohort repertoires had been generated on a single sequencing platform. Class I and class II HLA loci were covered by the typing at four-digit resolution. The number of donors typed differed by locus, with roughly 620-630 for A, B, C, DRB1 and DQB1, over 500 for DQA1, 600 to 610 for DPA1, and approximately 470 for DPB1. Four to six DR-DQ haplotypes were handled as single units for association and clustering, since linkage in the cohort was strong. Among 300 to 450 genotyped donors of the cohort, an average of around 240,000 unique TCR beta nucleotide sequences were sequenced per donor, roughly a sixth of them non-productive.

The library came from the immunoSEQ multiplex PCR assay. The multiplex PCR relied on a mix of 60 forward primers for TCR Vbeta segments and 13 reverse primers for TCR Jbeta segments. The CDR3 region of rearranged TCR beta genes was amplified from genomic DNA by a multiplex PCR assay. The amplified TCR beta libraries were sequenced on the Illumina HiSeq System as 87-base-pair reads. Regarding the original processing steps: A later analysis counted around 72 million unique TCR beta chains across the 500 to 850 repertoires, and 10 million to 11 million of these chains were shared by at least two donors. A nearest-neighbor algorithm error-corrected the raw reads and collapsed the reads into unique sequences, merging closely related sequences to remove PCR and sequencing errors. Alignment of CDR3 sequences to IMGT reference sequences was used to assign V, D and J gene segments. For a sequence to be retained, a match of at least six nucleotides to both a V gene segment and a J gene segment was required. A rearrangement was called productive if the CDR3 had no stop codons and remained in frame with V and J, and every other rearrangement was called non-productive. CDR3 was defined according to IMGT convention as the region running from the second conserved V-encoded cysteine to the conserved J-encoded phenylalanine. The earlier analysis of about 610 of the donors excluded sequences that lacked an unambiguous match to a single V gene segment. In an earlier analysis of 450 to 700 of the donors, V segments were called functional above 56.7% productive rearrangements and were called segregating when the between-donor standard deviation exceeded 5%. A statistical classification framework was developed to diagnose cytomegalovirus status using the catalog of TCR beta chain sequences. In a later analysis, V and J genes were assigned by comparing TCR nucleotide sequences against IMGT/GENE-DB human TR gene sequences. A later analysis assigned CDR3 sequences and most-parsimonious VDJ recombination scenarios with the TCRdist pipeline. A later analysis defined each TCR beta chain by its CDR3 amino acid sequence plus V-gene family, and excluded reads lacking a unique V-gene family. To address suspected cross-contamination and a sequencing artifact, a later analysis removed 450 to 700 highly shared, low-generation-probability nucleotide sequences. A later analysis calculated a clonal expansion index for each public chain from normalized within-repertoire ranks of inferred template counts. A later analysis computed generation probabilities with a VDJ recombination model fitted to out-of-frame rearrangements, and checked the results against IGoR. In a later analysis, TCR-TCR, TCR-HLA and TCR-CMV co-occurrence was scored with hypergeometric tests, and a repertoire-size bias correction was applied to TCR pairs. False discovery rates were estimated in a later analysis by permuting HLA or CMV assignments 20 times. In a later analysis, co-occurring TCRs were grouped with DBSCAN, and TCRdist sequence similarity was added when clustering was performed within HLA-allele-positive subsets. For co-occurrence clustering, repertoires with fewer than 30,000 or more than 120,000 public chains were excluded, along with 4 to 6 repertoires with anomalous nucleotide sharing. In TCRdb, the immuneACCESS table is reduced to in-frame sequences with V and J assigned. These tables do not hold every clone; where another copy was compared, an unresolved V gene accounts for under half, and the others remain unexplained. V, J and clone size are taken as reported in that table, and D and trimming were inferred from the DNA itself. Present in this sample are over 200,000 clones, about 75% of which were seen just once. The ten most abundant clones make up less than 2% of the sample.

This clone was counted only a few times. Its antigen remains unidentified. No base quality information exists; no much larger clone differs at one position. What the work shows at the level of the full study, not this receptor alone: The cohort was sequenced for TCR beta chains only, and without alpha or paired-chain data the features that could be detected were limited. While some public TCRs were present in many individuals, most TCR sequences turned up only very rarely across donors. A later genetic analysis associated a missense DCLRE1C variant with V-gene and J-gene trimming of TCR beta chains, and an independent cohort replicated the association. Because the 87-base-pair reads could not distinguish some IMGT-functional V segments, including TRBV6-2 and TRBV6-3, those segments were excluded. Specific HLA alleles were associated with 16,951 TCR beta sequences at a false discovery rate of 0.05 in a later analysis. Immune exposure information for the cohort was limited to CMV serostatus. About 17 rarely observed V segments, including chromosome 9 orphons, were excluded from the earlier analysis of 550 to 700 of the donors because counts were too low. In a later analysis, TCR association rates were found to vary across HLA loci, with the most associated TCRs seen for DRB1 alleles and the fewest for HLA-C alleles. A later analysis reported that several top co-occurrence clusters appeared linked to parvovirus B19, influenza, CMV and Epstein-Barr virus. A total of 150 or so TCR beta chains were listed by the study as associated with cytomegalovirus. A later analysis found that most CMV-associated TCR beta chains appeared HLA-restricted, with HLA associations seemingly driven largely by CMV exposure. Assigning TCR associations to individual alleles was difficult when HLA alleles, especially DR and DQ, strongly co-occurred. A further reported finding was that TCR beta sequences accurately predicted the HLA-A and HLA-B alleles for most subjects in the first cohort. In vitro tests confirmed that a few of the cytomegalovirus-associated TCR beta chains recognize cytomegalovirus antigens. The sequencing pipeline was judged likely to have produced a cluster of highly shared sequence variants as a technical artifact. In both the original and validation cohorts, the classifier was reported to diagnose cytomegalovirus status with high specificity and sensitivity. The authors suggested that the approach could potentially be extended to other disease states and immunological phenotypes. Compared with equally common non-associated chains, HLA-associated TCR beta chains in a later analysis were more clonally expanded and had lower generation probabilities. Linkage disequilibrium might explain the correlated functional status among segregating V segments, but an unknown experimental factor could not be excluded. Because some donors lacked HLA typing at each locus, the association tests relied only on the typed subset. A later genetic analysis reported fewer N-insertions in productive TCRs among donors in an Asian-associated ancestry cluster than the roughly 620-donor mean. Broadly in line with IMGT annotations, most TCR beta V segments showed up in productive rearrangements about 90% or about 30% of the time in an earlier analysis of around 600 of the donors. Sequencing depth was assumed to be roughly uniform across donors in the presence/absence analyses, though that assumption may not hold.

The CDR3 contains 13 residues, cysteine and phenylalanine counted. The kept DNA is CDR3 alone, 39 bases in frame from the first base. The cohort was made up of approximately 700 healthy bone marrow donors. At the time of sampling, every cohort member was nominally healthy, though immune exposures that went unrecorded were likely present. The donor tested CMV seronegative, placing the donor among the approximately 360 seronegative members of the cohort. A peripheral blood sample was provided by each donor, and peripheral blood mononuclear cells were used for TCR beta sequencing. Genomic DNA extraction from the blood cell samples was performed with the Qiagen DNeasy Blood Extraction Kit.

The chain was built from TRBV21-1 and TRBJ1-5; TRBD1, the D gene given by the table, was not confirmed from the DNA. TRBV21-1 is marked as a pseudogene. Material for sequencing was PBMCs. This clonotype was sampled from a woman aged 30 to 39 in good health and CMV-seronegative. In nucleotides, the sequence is TGTGCCAGCAGCCGTCAGGGTGATCAGCCCCAGCATTTT. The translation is CASSRQGDQPQHF.